This TCR beta chain was captured by sequencing in a study of shared clonotypes between healthy human individuals. CDR1 is SNHLY, CDR2 FYNNEI, per germline. This CDR3 is 15 amino acids long. V trimming: 6 bases; J trimming: 5 bases; junction bases outside the gene matches: 9. Replicate PCRs run on sorted subsets employed approximately 0.2 ug DNA, 25,000 to 35,000 T cell genomes. Sequencing used immunoSEQ multiplex PCR; TCRdb keeps in-frame clones, though not all of them. The sample lists approximately 530,000 clones; approximately 95% were seen once. Sequencing input: naive CD4+ T cells sorted from blood. Subset reported: CD45RA+ positively selected. This TCR derives from a woman in her 30s in good health. The chain recombines TRBV2 with TRBJ1-5; 8 bases are a match to TRBD1. The CDR3 DNA sequence: TGTGCCAGCAGATGGGACAGGTCCAACGATCAGCCCCAGCATTTT. It encodes CASRWDRSNDQPQHF.